This record concerns one T cell receptor beta chain sequence. The data are from a study of blood T cell repertoires in COVID-19. V lost 3 bases and J 3 bases, leaving 11 bases between the germline ends. Germline-derived CDR1 and CDR2 are KGHDR and SFDVKD. This CDR3 is 15 amino acids long. Methods used by the authors: Amplification from reference gene primers served as the basis for estimated nucleated cell counts. The assay was immunoSEQ multiplex PCR, and TCRdb's table has in-frame clones only and misses some. D and trimming come from the DNA, and the V and J calls and clone size come from that table. The profile covers 150,000 to 250,000 clones, with approximately 90% appearing a single time and around 2.4% taken by the ten largest.

The genes are TRBV24-1 and TRBJ2-1; D perhaps matches TRBD2 (6 bases). The sequencing input was PBMCs or T cells enriched from blood (not recorded which). The receptor was isolated from a woman aged 30 to 39 who had recovered from COVID-19. The CDR3, as DNA: TGTGCCACCAGTGATCGGGACTCAAACTACAATGAGCAGTTCTTC. Amino acids: CATSDRDSNYNEQFF.